The 21 T cell receptor beta chains reported below all come from one sample, sequenced in a study of cytomegalovirus exposure and HLA in healthy donors. The primer mix had 60 Vbeta and 13 Jbeta primers. Repertoires were generated with immunoSEQ multiplex PCR, while TCRdb's copy carries only in-frame clones and drops some. This sample contains 30,000 to 35,000 clones. Sequenced sample: PBMCs. The receptors come from a woman aged 40 to 49 in good health and CMV-seropositive.

The rearrangement joins TRBV20-1 to TRBJ1-2; weak D call: TRBD1 (6 bases). The CDR3 contains 11 residues. V shed 4 bases and J shed 8 bases, with 11 bases lying between them. From germline, CDR1 is DFQATT and CDR2 SNEGSKA (reference sequence). CDR3 nucleotide sequence: TGCAGTGCTACCCGGGGGGGCGGCTACACCTTC. It is translated as CSATRGGGYTF.

The chain is built from TRBV2 and TRBJ1-1, with D possibly TRBD1 on 6 matching bases. Germline CDR1 SNHLY, CDR2 FYNNEI. Deletions cut 9 bases from V and 4 bases from J, with 15 bases between. The CDR3 runs 13 residues. The CDR3 DNA reads as TGTGCCAGGACGACAGGCGGTGGCACTGAAGCTTTCTTT. This sequence encodes CARTTGGGTEAFF.

The V call is TRBV10-3, the J call TRBJ1-2; 7 nucleotides align to TRBD1. V shed 4 bases, J shed 4 bases, and the junction held 6 bases outside the gene matches. The CDR3 sequence is 14 residues long. CDR1 and CDR2 (germline): ENHRY, SYGVKD. CDR3 protein: CAISAPTGLYGYTF. In DNA form, the CDR3 reads TGTGCCATCAGTGCCCCGACAGGGCTCTATGGCTACACCTTC.

The CDR3, as DNA: TGCGCCAGCAGCTCCGGAGGGCCGGGGCAGTTCTTC. This codes for CASSSGGPGQFF. The rearrangement joins TRBV5-1 to TRBJ2-1; a weak D match, TRBD2 (6 bases). Germline CDR1 is SGHRS and CDR2 is YFSETQ. The CDR3 runs to 12 residues. The ends were cut back, 3 bases at V and 12 bases at J, with 13 bases in the middle. The entire variable domain, with the rest obtained from reference TRBV5-1 and TRBJ2-1, is as follows: KAGVTQTPRYLIKTRGQQVTLSCSPISGHRSVSWYQQTPGQGLQFLFEYFSETQRNKGNFPGRFSGRQFSNSRSEMNVSTLELGDSALYLCASSSGGPGQFFGPGTRLTVL.

The rearrangement joins TRBV4-1 to TRBJ1-2; a weak D match, TRBD1 (6 bases). V dropped 3 bases and J dropped 2 bases, with 22 bases sitting between them. CDR1 MGHRA and CDR2 YSYEKL come from the germline V gene. This CDR3 has 18 amino acids. In DNA, the CDR3 is TGCGCCAGCAGCCATCCAGGGGCGACAGCGCTCCTAAACTATGGCTACACCTTC. Its protein is CASSHPGATALLNYGYTF.

The chain has TRBV6-6 and TRBJ2-7; perhaps TRBD2 as D (7 bases). The V and J ends lost 7 bases and 5 bases respectively, with 15 bases between them. Germline CDR1 reads MNHNY; CDR2 reads SVGAGI (reference sequence). The CDR3 length is 13 residues. CDR3 region: CASIEGGVNEQYF. CDR3 sequence (DNA): TGTGCCAGCATCGAAGGGGGGGTAAACGAGCAGTACTTC.

The J gene is TRBJ1-1, the V gene TRBV11-2; a weak D match, TRBD1 (5 bases). The CDR3 runs to 15 residues. CDR1 and CDR2 from the germline V gene are SGHAT and FQNNGV. The V end lost 3 bases, the J end lost 0 bases, and 11 bases lay between the germline ends. The CDR3 loop is CASSLGRYMNTEAFF. The CDR3 DNA sequence: TGTGCCAGCAGCTTGGGGCGTTATATGAACACTGAAGCTTTCTTT.

The chain joins TRBV19 to TRBJ2-5; a weak D match, TRBD2 (6 bases). The CDR3 consists of 16 residues. Between the trimmed V and J ends, which lost 4 bases and 5 bases, there was a span of 20 bases. Germline CDR1 reads LNHDA; CDR2 reads SQIVND (reference sequence). This chain's CDR3 is CASSRSIGVGRETQYF. The CDR3 nucleotides are TGTGCCAGTAGTAGATCAATCGGGGTGGGGAGGGAGACCCAGTACTTC.

V gene TRBV5-1 combines with J gene TRBJ1-2; 12 bases are a match to TRBD1. CDR1 is SGHRS, CDR2 YFSETQ, per germline. Losses at the gene ends were 3 bases for V and 7 bases for J; bases not matched to a gene: 4. The CDR3 is 14 amino acids. CDR3 protein: CASSWDRGQVGYTF. CDR3 nucleotide sequence: TGCGCCAGCAGCTGGGACAGGGGGCAGGTTGGCTACACCTTC.

The chain carries TRBV28 and TRBJ2-3, with a tentative D call TRBD1 (5 bases). The V gene lost 6 bases and the J gene lost 9 bases, with 13 bases spanning the gap. The CDR3 spans 12 residues. Per the germline V gene, CDR1 is MDHEN and CDR2 is SYDVKM. DNA of the CDR3: TGTGCCAGCAGCCGTCAAGGGGCCACGCAGTATTTT. Encoded protein: CASSRQGATQYF.

The V call is TRBV13, the J call TRBJ2-1; D may be TRBD2 (6 bases). V was cut by 6 bases and J by 0 bases, with 15 bases left in between. This CDR3 region has 16 residues. Germline values: CDR1 PRHDT, CDR2 FYEKMQ (reference sequence). CDR3 protein: CASRRLRGSSYNEQFF. Here the CDR3 DNA reads TGTGCCAGCAGGCGACTGCGGGGAAGCTCCTACAATGAGCAGTTCTTC. The full variable domain, with the rest looked up from reference TRBV13 and TRBJ2-1, is AAGVIQSPRHLIKEKRETATLKCYPIPRHDTVYWYQQGPGQDPQFLISFYEKMQSDKGSIPDRFSAQQFSDYHSELNMSSLELGDSALYFCASRRLRGSSYNEQFFGPGTRLTVL.

The chain has TRBV29-1 and TRBJ1-2; D perhaps matches TRBD1 (5 bases). This CDR3 spans 14 amino acids. Trimming pared 4 bases from V and 4 bases from J, leaving 16 bases between. CDR1 and CDR2 from the germline V gene are SQVTM and ANQGSEA. CDR3 sequence (DNA): TGCAGCGTTGGGGGCAACCCCCGCTTCTATGGCTACACCTTC. It specifies CSVGGNPRFYGYTF.

The V gene is TRBV6-4, the J gene TRBJ2-1; 10 bases are a match to TRBD2. The CDR3 sequence is 15 residues long. V shed 4 bases, J shed 5 bases, and the junction held 5 bases outside the gene matches. CDR1 MRHNA and CDR2 SNTAGT come from the germline V gene. The CDR3 protein is CASSVSGRSNNEQFF. CDR3 DNA sequence: TGTGCCAGCAGTGTTAGCGGGAGGTCGAACAATGAGCAGTTCTTC.

The chain recombines TRBV6-5 with TRBJ2-1; TRBD2 matches at 10 bases. Germline lookup yields CDR1 MNHEY and CDR2 SVGAGI. The trim removed 1 base at V and 7 bases at J, leaving 4 bases unmatched. CDR3 size: 15 residues. In DNA, the CDR3 is TGTGCCAGCAGTTACTTAGCGGGAGGTGGTAATGAGCAGTTCTTC. Translation gives CASSYLAGGGNEQFF.

The chain is built from TRBV5-6 and TRBJ1-4, with 7 bases matching TRBD1. CDR1 is SGHDT and CDR2 is YYEEEE in the germline V gene. The trim removed 3 bases at V and 7 bases at J, leaving 3 bases unmatched. CDR3 length: 13 residues. The CDR3 nucleotides read TGTGCCAGCAGCTCAGACAGGGCTGAAAAACTGTTTTTT. It specifies CASSSDRAEKLFF.

The chain carries TRBV5-4 and TRBJ2-7, with D possibly TRBD1 on 6 matching bases. CDR3 length equals 15 residues. Trimming took 0 bases from V and 5 from J, leaving 15 bases between them. In germline, CDR1 is SGHNT, CDR2 YYREEE (reference sequence). The CDR3 bases are TGTGCCAGCAGCTTGGGAGACCCAGGGGTACACGAGCAGTACTTC. It is translated as CASSLGDPGVHEQYF.

The rearrangement joins TRBV30 to TRBJ1-2; D is unresolved. The V gene's germline CDR1 is GTSNPN and CDR2 SVGIG (reference sequence). The V gene lost 2 bases and the J gene lost 0 bases, with 10 bases spanning the gap. This CDR3 comprises 14 residues. The CDR3 bases are TGTGCCTGGAGTTTGAAACAGACTAACTATGGCTACACCTTC. Translation: CAWSLKQTNYGYTF.

The chain has TRBV6-1 and TRBJ1-2, with D possibly being TRBD1 (5 bases). Germline V gene sequence: CDR1 MNHNS, CDR2 SASEGT. V was clipped by 8 bases and J by 0 bases, with 13 bases between them. This CDR3 comprises 14 residues. CDR3 in amino acids: CASSAAGPNYGYTF. CDR3 in DNA: TGTGCCAGCTCCGCGGCAGGGCCTAACTATGGCTACACCTTC.

The chain combines TRBV4-2 with TRBJ2-7, with 8 bases fitting TRBD1. Unmatched junction bases numbered 8, after V lost 1 base and J lost 3 bases. Germline V gene sequence: CDR1 LGHNA, CDR2 YNFKEQ. The CDR3 extends over 16 amino acids. CDR3 sequence: CASSQVSGQAFYEQYF. The CDR3 nucleotides read TGTGCCAGCAGCCAAGTTTCGGGACAGGCTTTCTACGAGCAGTACTTC.

The rearrangement joins TRBV5-1 to TRBJ2-2; D gene unclear. From germline, CDR1 is SGHRS and CDR2 YFSETQ. The CDR3 runs 14 residues. V was cut by 5 bases and J by 5 bases, with 13 bases left in between. CDR3 region: CASSMGIPTGELFF. In nucleotides, the CDR3 is TGCGCCAGCAGTATGGGCATCCCGACCGGGGAGCTGTTTTTT. Looking up the rest from reference TRBV5-1 and TRBJ2-2 gives the full variable domain: KAGVTQTPRYLIKTRGQQVTLSCSPISGHRSVSWYQQTPGQGLQFLFEYFSETQRNKGNFPGRFSGRQFSNSRSEMNVSTLELGDSALYLCASSMGIPTGELFFGEGSRLTVL.

The chain links TRBV6-6 to TRBJ1-1; D uncertain. Germline V gene sequence: CDR1 MNHNY, CDR2 SVGAGI (reference sequence). The V and J ends lost 0 bases and 0 bases respectively, with 11 bases between them. The CDR3 covers 16 residues. In nucleotides, the CDR3 is TGTGCCAGCAGTTACTCGTCGGCCAGGATGAACACTGAAGCTTTCTTT. The encoded protein is CASSYSSARMNTEAFF.